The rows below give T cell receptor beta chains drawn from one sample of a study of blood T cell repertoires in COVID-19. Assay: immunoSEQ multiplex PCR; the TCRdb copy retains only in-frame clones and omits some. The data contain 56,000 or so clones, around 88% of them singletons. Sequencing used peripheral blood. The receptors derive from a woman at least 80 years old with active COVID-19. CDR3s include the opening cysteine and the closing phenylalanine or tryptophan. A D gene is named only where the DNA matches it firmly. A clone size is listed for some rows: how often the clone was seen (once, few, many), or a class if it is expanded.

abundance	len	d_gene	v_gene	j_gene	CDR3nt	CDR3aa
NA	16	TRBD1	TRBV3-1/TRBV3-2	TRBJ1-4	TGTGCCAGCAGCCACCATCCGGGGACAGGTAATGAAAAACTGTTTTTT	CASSHHPGTGNEKLFF
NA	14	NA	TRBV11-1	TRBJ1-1	TGTGCCAGCAGCTTGGGCAGGGGCCCGACTGAAGCTTTCTTT	CASSLGRGPTEAFF
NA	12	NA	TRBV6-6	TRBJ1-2	TGTGCCGGCGCACAGGGCCCGGATGGCTACACCTTC	CAGAQGPDGYTF
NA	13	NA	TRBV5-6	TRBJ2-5	TGTGCCAGCAGCCCCAGGGGCCAAGAGACCCAGTACTTC	CASSPRGQETQYF
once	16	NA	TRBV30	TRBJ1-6	TGTGCCTGGAGTGTACTTTCTGGCTCCTATAATTCACCCCTCCACTTT	CAWSVLSGSYNSPLHF
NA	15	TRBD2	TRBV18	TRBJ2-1	TGTGCCAGCTCACCCCTAGCGGGGGGAAACAATGAGCAGTTCTTC	CASSPLAGGNNEQFF
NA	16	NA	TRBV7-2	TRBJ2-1	TGTGCCAGCAGCTTAAATCCCCCAGTCTCCTACAATGAGCAGTTCTTC	CASSLNPPVSYNEQFF
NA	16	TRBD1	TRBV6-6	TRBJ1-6	TGTGCCAGCATTCTCGCCGGGACAGGGGAAAATTCACCCCTCCACTTT	CASILAGTGENSPLHF
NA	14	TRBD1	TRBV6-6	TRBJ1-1	TGTGCCAGCAGTCCCGCGACAGGGGGCACTGAAGCTTTCTTT	CASSPATGGTEAFF
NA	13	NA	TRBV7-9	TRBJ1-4	TGTGCCAGCAGCTTGGACAGCTATGAAAAACTGTTTTTT	CASSLDSYEKLFF
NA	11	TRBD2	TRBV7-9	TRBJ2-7	TGTGCCAGCTATAGCGGGTACGAGCAGTACTTC	CASYSGYEQYF
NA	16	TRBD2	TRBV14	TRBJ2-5	TGTGCCAGCAGCCAAGCTCTGACTAGCTGGGGGGAGACCCAGTACTTC	CASSQALTSWGETQYF
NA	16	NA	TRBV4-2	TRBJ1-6	TGTGCCAGCAGCCAAGGCTCCGACAGGTGGAATTCACCCCTCCACTTT	CASSQGSDRWNSPLHF
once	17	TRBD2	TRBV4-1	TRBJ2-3	TGCGCCAGCAGCCAAGAGTCTGGACTAGCGGGGGGTGATACGCAGTATTTT	CASSQESGLAGGDTQYF
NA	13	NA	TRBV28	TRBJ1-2	TGTGCCAGCAGTTTATTGGGGGCCTCTGGCTACACCTTC	CASSLLGASGYTF
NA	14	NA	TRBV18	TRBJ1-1	TGTGCCAGCTCACCGAGTTCAGGGAACACTGAAGCTTTCTTT	CASSPSSGNTEAFF
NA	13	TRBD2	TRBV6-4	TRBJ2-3	TGTGCCAGCAGTGTTCTAGCGGGAGATACGCAGTATTTT	CASSVLAGDTQYF
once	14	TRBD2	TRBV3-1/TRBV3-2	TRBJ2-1	TGTGCCAGCAGCCGAGTACTAGCGGCCAATGAGCAGTTCTTC	CASSRVLAANEQFF
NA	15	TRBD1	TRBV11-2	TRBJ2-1	TGTGCCAGCAGCTTCAGACAGGGGGCTAACGATGAGCAGTTCTTC	CASSFRQGANDEQFF
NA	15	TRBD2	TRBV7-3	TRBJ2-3	TGTGCCAGCAGCTTAAATAGCGGGTTCACAGATACGCAGTATTTT	CASSLNSGFTDTQYF
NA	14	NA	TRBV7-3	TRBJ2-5	TGTGCCAGCAGTCCGACAGCCAGACAAGAGACCCAGTACTTC	CASSPTARQETQYF
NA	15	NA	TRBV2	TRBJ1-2	TGTGCCAGCAGTGATTTGGACATGCTTAGCTATGGCTACACCTTC	CASSDLDMLSYGYTF